Detailed here is one TCR beta chain. The CDR3 is made up of 12 amino acids. The record originates from a study of control samples from healthy donors and cancer patients. Data came from immunoSEQ multiplex PCR; TCRdb stores just in-frame clones and leaves some out. Here the sample spans around 250,000 clones, around 80% being singletons. This TCR derives from a woman aged 55-70 years with lung cancer. The chain recombines TRBV21-1 with TRBJ1-2; the table's D call of TRBD1 was not tested on the DNA. TRBV21-1 is classified as a pseudogene. Sequencing input: PBMCs. DNA for the CDR3: TGTGCCAGCAGCATGCCAGGCTATGGCTACACCTTC. It is translated as CASSMPGYGYTF.